The 13 T cell receptor beta chains in this list originate from one sample, sequenced in a study of cytomegalovirus exposure and HLA in healthy donors. Researchers ran the PCR with 60 Vbeta and 13 Jbeta primers. Profiling relied on immunoSEQ multiplex PCR, and the TCRdb table lists in-frame clones only, not all of them. The sample carries 130,000 or so clones, about four fifths recorded once. Input material: PBMCs. All receptors derive from a man aged 25-45 years in good health and CMV-seronegative.

This clone was seen once. The chain carries TRBV5-4 and TRBJ2-7; 9 nucleotides line up with TRBD1. The CDR3 is 14 amino acids. Germline CDR1 reads SGHNT; CDR2 reads YYREEE (reference sequence). The V gene end was trimmed by 4 bases and the J gene end by 6 bases; junction bases not matched to a gene: 8. DNA for the CDR3: TGTGCCAGCAGCCTCCGGGACAGGGTATCCGAGCAGTACTTC. This translates into CASSLRDRVSEQYF. The variable domain in full, completed from reference TRBV5-4 and TRBJ2-7, reads ETGVTQSPTHLIKTRGQQVTLRCSSQSGHNTVSWYQQALGQGPQFIFQYYREEENGRGNFPPRFSGLQFPNYSSELNVNALELDDSALYLCASSLRDRVSEQYFGPGTRLTVT.

On this clone: Additional DNA sequences in this sample encode the identical CDR3. This chain links TRBV6-7 with TRBJ1-5; D not certain. TRBV6-7 is classed as an ORF, of uncertain function. CDR3 length equals 17 residues. Deletions cut 2 bases from V and 3 bases from J, with 17 bases between. Here the CDR3 reads CASSYEGEPPDNQPQHF. In nucleotides, the CDR3 is TGTGCCAGCAGTTACGAGGGAGAACCCCCCGACAATCAGCCCCAGCATTTT.

The chain has TRBV5-4 and TRBJ2-7; possibly TRBD1 for D (6 bases). Trimming took off 0 bases at V and 2 bases at J, with 12 bases between the two ends. Germline loops: CDR1 SGHNT, CDR2 YYREEE (reference sequence). The CDR3 has 15 amino acids. CDR3 in amino acids: CASSLDLGATYEQYF. DNA of the CDR3: TGTGCCAGCAGCTTGGATTTGGGGGCAACCTACGAGCAGTACTTC.

This chain links TRBV6-5 with TRBJ2-7, with a possible D match to TRBD2 (6 bases). The CDR3 loop spans 16 amino acids. With 2 bases removed from V and 0 bases from J, the gap between germline ends came to 14 bases. CDR1 MNHEY and CDR2 SVGAGI come from the germline V gene. CDR3 sequence (DNA): TGTGCCAGCAGTTACAAAACCTTCGGGGGCTCCTACGAGCAGTACTTC. Amino acids: CASSYKTFGGSYEQYF.

The chain links TRBV5-5 to TRBJ1-2; D perhaps matches TRBD1 (5 bases). V lost 6 bases to trimming and J lost 7 bases, with 13 bases between them. This CDR3 comprises 12 residues. Germline values: CDR1 SGHKS, CDR2 YYEKEE (reference sequence). The CDR3 sequence: CASTPTGFGYTF. The DNA for the CDR3 is TGTGCCAGCACCCCAACAGGTTTTGGCTACACCTTC.

The V call is TRBV6-6, the J call TRBJ2-1; 10 bases are a match to TRBD2. CDR3 length: 15 residues. V was clipped by 5 bases and J by 7 bases; unmatched bases: 8. The germline V gene encodes CDR1 MNHNY and CDR2 SVGAGI (reference sequence). CDR3 coding DNA: TGTGCCAGCAGTGATCCGGGACTAGCGAAAAATGAGCAGTTCTTC. This encodes CASSDPGLAKNEQFF.

The rearrangement uses TRBV6-6 and TRBJ1-4; 7 bases align to TRBD1. The germline V gene encodes CDR1 MNHNY and CDR2 SVGAGI (reference sequence). V lost 4 bases to trimming and J lost 6 bases; unmatched junction nucleotides: 11. The CDR3 length is 16 residues. The CDR3: CASSWGLGTDHEKLFF. In DNA, the CDR3 is TGTGCCAGCAGTTGGGGACTGGGGACAGACCATGAAAAACTGTTTTTT.

The chain joins TRBV9 to TRBJ2-3; D is ambiguous. V gave up 5 bases and J gave up 1 base, with 8 bases separating them. Looked up from germline, CDR1 is SGDLS and CDR2 is YYNGEE. This CDR3 is 13 amino acids long. DNA of the CDR3: TGTGCCAGCAGGGGCAGTGGCACAGATACGCAGTATTTT. Protein product: CASRGSGTDTQYF.

This clone was counted only a few times. The V and J genes are TRBV11-2 and TRBJ2-7; TRBD1 matches 10 bases. This CDR3 is 15 amino acids long. CDR1 is SGHAT, CDR2 FQNNGV, per germline. Trimming took 6 bases from V and 5 from J; bases not matched to a gene: 10. This CDR3 reads CASRQPGQGWHEQYF. The CDR3 nucleotides are TGTGCCAGCAGACAACCGGGACAGGGGTGGCACGAGCAGTACTTC.

V usage is TRBV7-2 and J usage is TRBJ1-2, with 10 bases aligning to TRBD1. J gave up 8 bases and V 0 bases, and 6 bases lay outside the gene matches. Germline lookup yields CDR1 SGHTA and CDR2 FQGNSA. The CDR3 runs 15 residues. As DNA, the CDR3 is TGTGCCAGCAGCTTAGCGAGGACAGGGGGTTGGGGCTACACCTTC. Amino acids: CASSLARTGGWGYTF.

This chain connects TRBV10-3 to TRBJ2-3; 12 nucleotides agree with TRBD2. The CDR3 extends over 16 amino acids. Germline V lookup: CDR1 ENHRY, CDR2 SYGVKD. J gave up 7 bases and V 2 bases, and 7 bases lay outside the gene matches. CDR3 bases: TGTGCCATCAGTGAGGGTCTAGCGGGGGGGGTGTATACGCAGTATTTT. Translated: CAISEGLAGGVYTQYF.

The chain has TRBV5-1 and TRBJ2-7; TRBD2 matches 12 bases. This CDR3 has 16 residues. Per germline, CDR1 SGHRS and CDR2 YFSETQ. Trimming at V came to 6 bases and at J to 2 bases, leaving 9 bases not matched to a gene. For the CDR3, the DNA is TGCGCCAGCAAGGCTAGCGGGGGGGATACCGCCTACGAGCAGTACTTC. Translation: CASKASGGDTAYEQYF.

This chain links TRBV10-2 with TRBJ2-1, with 10 positions matching TRBD2. The trim removed 5 bases at V and 6 bases at J, leaving 7 bases unmatched. The CDR3 loop spans 15 amino acids. Looked up from germline, CDR1 is WSHSY and CDR2 is SAAADI. The CDR3 nucleotides are TGCGCCAGCAGTCTAGCGGGGGCCCAGGGCAATGAGCAGTTCTTC. Residues: CASSLAGAQGNEQFF.